This T cell receptor (beta chain) was captured by sequencing in a study of T cell responses to AZD1222 COVID-19 vaccine. Turning to the study itself: Whether given at about 4 or about 12 weeks, second doses were pooled.

Findings and limits, study-wide: The donor group comprised mostly white British people and more females; the analysis possibly underestimated clonal diversity.

Assay used: immunoSEQ multiplex PCR; TCRdb lists only in-frame clones, some missing. There are more than 90,000 clones in the sample; about 86% occur only once, and about 1.5% lies in the top ten. Note on this clone: Its antigen is not identified.

Germline V lookup: CDR1 MNHEY, CDR2 SVGAGI. This CDR3 region has 14 residues. V was clipped by 8 bases and J by 5 bases; unmatched bases: 10. The rearrangement uses TRBV6-5 and TRBJ2-7; the match to TRBD1 covers 9 bases. The input for sequencing was peripheral blood, taken on day 0 of AZD1222 vaccination. The source of this sequence is an adult in good health. CDR3 nucleotide sequence: TGTGCCAGCTGGAGGGGACAGGGAAGCGACGAGCAGTACTTC. This codes for CASWRGQGSDEQYF.